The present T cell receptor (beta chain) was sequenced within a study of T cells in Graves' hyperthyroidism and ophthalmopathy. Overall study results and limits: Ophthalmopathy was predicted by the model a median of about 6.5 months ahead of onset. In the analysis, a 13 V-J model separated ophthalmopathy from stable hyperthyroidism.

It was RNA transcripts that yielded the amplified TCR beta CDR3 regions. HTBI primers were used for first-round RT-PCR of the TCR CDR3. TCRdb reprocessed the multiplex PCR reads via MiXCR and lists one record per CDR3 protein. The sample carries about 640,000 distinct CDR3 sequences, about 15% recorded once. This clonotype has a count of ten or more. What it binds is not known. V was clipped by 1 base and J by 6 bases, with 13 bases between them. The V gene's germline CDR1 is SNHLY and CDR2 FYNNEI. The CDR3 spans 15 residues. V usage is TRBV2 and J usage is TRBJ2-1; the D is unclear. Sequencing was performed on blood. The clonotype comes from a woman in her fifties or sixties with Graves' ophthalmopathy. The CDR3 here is CASSEGGSRPNEQFF. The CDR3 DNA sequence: TGTGCCAGCAGTGAAGGGGGTTCTAGACCCAATGAGCAGTTCTTC.